The next 7 T cell receptor beta chains were all read from a single sample in a study of T cell responses to AZD1222 COVID-19 vaccine. The protocol was immunoSEQ multiplex PCR, while the TCRdb copy is restricted to in-frame clones and leaves out a portion. The sample lists roughly 120,000 clones, 90% to 95% occurring once. This specimen consisted of peripheral blood, obtained 28 days after the second AZD1222 dose. These receptors were taken from an adult who received the AZD1222 COVID-19 vaccine.

The gene calls are TRBV7-9 and TRBJ2-1; D remains ambiguous. Germline CDR1 and CDR2: SEHNR and FQNEAQ (reference sequence). The CDR3 length is 13 residues. Between the trimmed V and J ends, which lost 2 bases and 3 bases, there was a span of 5 bases. Written as DNA, the CDR3 is TGTGCCAGCAGCTTAAGTGACTACAATGAGCAGTTCTTC. Amino acids: CASSLSDYNEQFF.

This chain joins TRBV19 and TRBJ1-1; the D gene is possibly TRBD1 (5 bases). The V end lost 0 bases, the J end lost 0 bases, and 14 bases lay between the germline ends. Looked up from germline, CDR1 is LNHDA and CDR2 is SQIVND (reference sequence). The CDR3 totals 17 residues. DNA of the CDR3: TGTGCCAGTAGTATAGAGCGGGGGATCCTCATGAACACTGAAGCTTTCTTT. This translates into CASSIERGILMNTEAFF.

The V gene is TRBV6-5, the J gene TRBJ2-7; D perhaps matches TRBD1 (5 bases). The germline CDR1 and CDR2 sequences are MNHEY and SVGAGI. Trimming pared 9 bases from V and 5 bases from J, leaving 14 bases between. CDR3 size: 12 residues. CDR3 protein: CASSRARDEQYF. Here the CDR3 DNA reads TGTGCCAGTTCACGGGCCAGGGACGAGCAGTACTTC.

This chain joins TRBV29-1 and TRBJ2-3, with 9 bases lining up with TRBD2. The V and J ends lost 7 bases and 1 base, in that order; junction bases with no gene match: 9. The CDR3 covers 15 residues. The germline gives CDR1 SQVTM, CDR2 ANQGSEA. This chain's CDR3 is CSASSGTRGTDTQYF. The CDR3 nucleotides read TGCAGCGCGTCTAGCGGGACAAGGGGCACAGATACGCAGTATTTT.

This CDR3 is CASSFQRTGWRTDTQYF. CDR3 in DNA: TGTGCCAGCAGTTTTCAGAGGACAGGGTGGCGCACAGATACGCAGTATTTT. This chain joins TRBV27 and TRBJ2-3; TRBD1 aligns across 8 bases. There are 17 residues in the CDR3. Germline values: CDR1 MNHEY, CDR2 SMNVEV (reference sequence). Germline trimming cut 3 bases from V and 1 base from J; bases unmatched to any gene: 9.

The chain has TRBV6-5 and TRBJ1-6; 9 bases align to TRBD1. Looked up from germline, CDR1 is MNHEY and CDR2 is SVGAGI. J lost 5 bases, V lost 7 bases, and 3 bases had no gene match. The CDR3 is made up of 14 amino acids. DNA for the CDR3: TGTGCCAGCATCTGGACAGGGGATAATTCACCCCTCCACTTT. It encodes CASIWTGDNSPLHF.

The V call is TRBV7-2, the J call TRBJ2-1; possibly TRBD1 or TRBD2 for D (5 bases each). Trimming cost V 3 bases and J 8 bases, with 11 bases left between them. The CDR3 spans 13 residues. Germline loops: CDR1 SGHTA, CDR2 FQGNSA. The CDR3 loop reads CASSFLRGDEQFF. CDR3 sequence (DNA): TGTGCCAGCAGCTTTCTCCGGGGCGATGAGCAGTTCTTC.